A single sample is the source of the 15 T cell receptor beta chains below, sequenced in a study of Ad26.COV2.S vaccination and SARS-CoV-2 variants (dated by TCRdb to about 2021). The receptor library was made with the immunoSEQ multiplex PCR assay. Imported from immuneACCESS, the table was reduced by TCRdb to in-frame sequences with V and J called. These copies leave out some clones; in studies compared against another copy, an unresolved V gene accounts for under half, and the cause of the remainder is not known. Counted in this sample were about 350,000 clones; more than 75% of them appeared once. The ten biggest clones cover about 3.5% of the sample. The sample's treatment or condition label, in plain terms: over 15 received Ad26.COV2.S at low or high dose, single or two shots; 5 received placebo; per-sample allocation not given. Repertoires of vaccine and placebo recipients were sequenced from samples taken on day 63 after the first injection.

Source: peripheral blood, taken in a trial of Ad26.COV2.S vaccine versus placebo. These receptors were obtained from a person aged 18-60 years who received the Ad26.COV2.S COVID-19 vaccine or a placebo.

The J gene is TRBJ2-5, the V gene TRBV27; D ambiguous. Germline V gene lookup returns CDR1 MNHEY and CDR2 SMNVEV (reference sequence). The CDR3 length is 11 residues. Trimming stripped 6 bases from V and 1 base from J, with 3 bases between. This CDR3 is CASRRQETQYF. The DNA for the CDR3 is TGTGCCAGCAGACGCCAAGAGACCCAGTACTTC.

This clone has a handful of counts. The rearrangement joins TRBV6-6 to TRBJ1-2, with TRBD1 as a possible D gene (5 bases). The CDR3 totals 13 residues. Germline V gene lookup returns CDR1 MNHNY and CDR2 SVGAGI (reference sequence). Trimming took off 2 bases at V and 8 bases at J, with 12 bases between the two ends. The DNA for the CDR3 is TGTGCCAGCAGTTACCACTCGGGGGGAGGCTACACCTTC. Translated: CASSYHSGGGYTF.

The chain couples TRBV4-3 to TRBJ1-4; D unresolved. CDR1 and CDR2 (germline): LGHNA, YSLEER. V lost 0 bases and J 7 bases, leaving 12 bases between the germline ends. CDR3 length: 15 residues. The chain's CDR3 is CASSQDWTLGEKLFF. CDR3 nucleotides: TGCGCCAGCAGCCAAGATTGGACCTTGGGTGAAAAACTGTTTTTT.

This clone was counted once. This chain joins TRBV6-2 or TRBV6-3 and TRBJ2-1; D is possibly TRBD2 (6 bases). Deletions cut 0 bases from V and 0 bases from J, with 15 bases between. In germline, CDR1 is MNHEY, CDR2 SVGEGT. The CDR3 covers 18 residues. This CDR3 reads CASSYSVGGASSYNEQFF. DNA of the CDR3: TGTGCCAGCAGTTACTCGGTCGGCGGGGCGAGCTCCTACAATGAGCAGTTCTTC.

The chain links TRBV3-1 (or the pseudogene TRBV3-2) to TRBJ1-2; D gene uncertain. V was trimmed by 5 bases and J by 0 bases, leaving 19 bases between them. The germline V gene has CDR1 LGHDT and CDR2 YNNKEL (reference sequence). The CDR3 sequence is 17 residues long. The chain's CDR3 is CASSSRGSRVSNYGYTF. CDR3 bases: TGTGCCAGCAGCTCCCGGGGAAGCCGAGTATCTAACTATGGCTACACCTTC.

This clone was seen once. The chain employs TRBV7-2 and TRBJ1-3; D gene uncertain. Between the trimmed V and J ends, which lost 2 bases and 0 bases, there was a span of 11 bases. Germline loops: CDR1 SGHTA, CDR2 FQGNSA. The CDR3 covers 16 residues. CDR3 nucleotides: TGTGCCAGCAGCTTATCTCAAGGAGCCTCTGGAAACACCATATATTTT. This gives the protein CASSLSQGASGNTIYF.

This chain connects TRBV18 to TRBJ2-2, with D unclear. This CDR3 is built from 11 residues. The V gene lost 3 bases and the J gene lost 10 bases, with 6 bases spanning the gap. Germline values: CDR1 KGHSH, CDR2 LQKENI. CDR3 amino acids: CASSPSAELFF. CDR3 in DNA: TGTGCCAGCTCACCGAGTGCGGAGCTGTTTTTT.

The chain has TRBV4-3 and TRBJ1-5; TRBD1 matches at 7 bases. Trimming at V came to 3 bases and at J to 6 bases, leaving 8 bases not matched to a gene. This CDR3 is 15 amino acids long. Germline V lookup: CDR1 LGHNA, CDR2 YSLEER. DNA for the CDR3: TGCGCCAGCAGCCACAGACAGGGATGGGGTCAGCCCCAGCATTTT. Translation gives CASSHRQGWGQPQHF.

The gene calls are TRBV30 and TRBJ1-6, with a weak D call TRBD1 (6 bases). Germline V gives CDR1 GTSNPN, CDR2 SVGIG (reference sequence). Trimming removed 3 bases from V and 9 bases from J, with 12 bases in between. The CDR3 sequence is 13 residues long. The CDR3 loop is CAWSPQGTSPLHF. CDR3 coding DNA: TGTGCCTGGAGCCCTCAGGGGACTTCACCCCTCCACTTT.

A remark on this clone: Compared with germline, one end of the junction differs, possibly owing to a read error. V and J are TRBV30 and TRBJ1-4; possibly TRBD1 for D (6 bases). The CDR3 contains 13 residues. Germline V gene sequence: CDR1 GTSNPN, CDR2 SVGIG (reference sequence). CDR3 in amino acids: CARRGRTNEKLFF. The CDR3 coding sequence is TGTGCCCGGAGGGGGAGAACTAATGAAAAACTGTTTTTT.

CDR3 sequence: CASSLIAIEQYF. The CDR3 nucleotides are TGTGCCAGCAGCTTAATTGCTATCGAGCAGTACTTC. V and J are TRBV5-8 and TRBJ2-7; D gene unclear. Germline V CDR1 and CDR2: SGHTS, YDEGEE. V shed 2 bases and J shed 6 bases, with 9 bases lying between them. There are 12 residues in the CDR3. The whole variable domain, remainder taken from reference TRBV5-8 and TRBJ2-7, is EAGVTQSPTHLIKTRGQQATLRCSPISGHTSVYWYQQALGLGLQFLLWYDEGEERNRGNFPPRFSGRQFPNYSSELNVNALELEDSALYLCASSLIAIEQYFGPGTRLTVT.

The chain is built from TRBV2 and TRBJ2-3; D is perhaps TRBD1 (6 bases). The CDR3 contains 17 residues. Germline CDR1 is SNHLY and CDR2 is FYNNEI. The germline V and J ends were trimmed by 6 bases and 3 bases, with 22 bases remaining between them. For the CDR3, the DNA is TGTGCCAGCAGGACTCTGAGAGGGCAGGGGATAACAGATACGCAGTATTTT. The encoded protein is CASRTLRGQGITDTQYF.

This chain uses TRBV15 with TRBJ1-2; D gene uncertain. The length of the CDR3 is 15 residues. Trimming removed 0 bases at V and 4 bases at J, with 12 bases between. Germline V gives CDR1 LNHNV, CDR2 YYDKDF (reference sequence). CDR3 coding DNA: TGTGCCACCAGCAGAGACACCCACAGTAGCTATGGCTACACCTTC. Translated, it gives CATSRDTHSSYGYTF.

This sequence joins TRBV6-5 and TRBJ1-1; 7 bases line up with TRBD1. V trimming: 8 bases; J trimming: 3 bases; junction bases outside the gene matches: 9. Germline V CDR1 and CDR2: MNHEY, SVGAGI. This CDR3 is built from 14 residues. The CDR3: CASVRGLRDTEAFF. The CDR3 DNA reads as TGTGCCAGCGTGAGGGGGCTGAGAGACACTGAAGCTTTCTTT.

The chain links TRBV14 to TRBJ1-4, with unresolved D. Germline V gives CDR1 SGHDN, CDR2 FVKESK. Trimming cost V 3 bases and J 1 base, with 6 bases left between them. This CDR3 spans 14 amino acids. CDR3 DNA: TGTGCCAGCAGCCAGACAAGAACTAATGAAAAACTGTTTTTT. It codes for CASSQTRTNEKLFF.